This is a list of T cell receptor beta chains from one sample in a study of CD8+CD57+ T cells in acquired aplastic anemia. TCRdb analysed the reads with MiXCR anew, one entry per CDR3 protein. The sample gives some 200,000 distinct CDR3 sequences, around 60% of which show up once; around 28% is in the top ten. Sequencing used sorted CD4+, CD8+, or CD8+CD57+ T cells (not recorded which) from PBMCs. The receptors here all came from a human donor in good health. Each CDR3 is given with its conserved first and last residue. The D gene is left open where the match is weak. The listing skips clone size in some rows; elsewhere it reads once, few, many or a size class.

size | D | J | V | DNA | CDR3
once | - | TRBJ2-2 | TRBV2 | TGTGCCAGCAGTGAAACAGGGTGGAACACCGGGGAGCTGTTTTTT | CASSETGWNTGELFF
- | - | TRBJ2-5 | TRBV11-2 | TGTGCCAGCAGCTTATCACTCGGGGAGACCCAGTACTTC | CASSLSLGETQYF
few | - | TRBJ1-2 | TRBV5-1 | TGCGCCAGCAGCCAAGACTTCTATGGCTACACCTTC | CASSQDFYGYTF
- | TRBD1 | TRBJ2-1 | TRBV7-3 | TGTGCCAGCAGGACAACAGGGGGCGCACATGAGCAGTTCTTC | CASRTTGGAHEQFF
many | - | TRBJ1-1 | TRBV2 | TGTGCCAGCAGCGGGGGGACCGGAGGAACTGAAGCTTTCTTT | CASSGGTGGTEAFF
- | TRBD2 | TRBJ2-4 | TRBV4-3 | TGCGCCAGCAGCCAAGCACCCCCCTGGACTAGCGGGGGGCCGGTGGAAAACATTCAGTACTTC | CASSQAPPWTSGGPVENIQYF
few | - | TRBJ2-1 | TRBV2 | TGTGCCAGCGAAAACAATGAGCAGTTCTTC | CASENNEQFF
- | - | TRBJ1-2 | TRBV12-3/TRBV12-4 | TGTGCCAGCATCGACCGTTGGGCTCCGGGCTACACCTTC | CASIDRWAPGYTF
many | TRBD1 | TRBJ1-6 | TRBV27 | TGTGCCAGCAGTTTGGCAACAGGGGGCGGCTCACCCCTCCACTTT | CASSLATGGGSPLHF
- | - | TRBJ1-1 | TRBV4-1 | TGCGCCAGCAGAGACGGGACGGATGCGAACACTGAAGCTTTCTTT | CASRDGTDANTEAFF
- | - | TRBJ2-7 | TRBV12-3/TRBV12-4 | TGTGCCAGCAGTGGACTAAGGGGGGACGAGCAGTACTTC | CASSGLRGDEQYF
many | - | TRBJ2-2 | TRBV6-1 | TGTGCCAGCAGTGCCACCACCGGGGAGCTGTTTTTT | CASSATTGELFF
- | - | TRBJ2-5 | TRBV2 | TGTGCCAGCAGTGTATCTCGCTGGAGCGAGACCCAGTACTTC | CASSVSRWSETQYF
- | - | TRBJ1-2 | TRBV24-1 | TGTGCCACCAGGTTGCGGGGAGACTGGGGCTACACCTTC | CATRLRGDWGYTF
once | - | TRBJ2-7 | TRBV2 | TGTGCCAGCATAACGGATCCCTACGAGCAGTACTTC | CASITDPYEQYF
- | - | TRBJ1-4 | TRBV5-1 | TGCGCCAGCAGCTGGGACGGCGATGAAAAACTGTTTTTT | CASSWDGDEKLFF
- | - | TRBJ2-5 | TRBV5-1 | TGCGCCAGCAGCGTGAGGGGTCGGAGCCAAGAGACCCAGTACTTC | CASSVRGRSQETQYF
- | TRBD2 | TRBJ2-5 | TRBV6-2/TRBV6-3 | TGTGCCAGCAGTTACTCTGCGGGAGGGGGAGAGACCCAGTACTTC | CASSYSAGGGETQYF
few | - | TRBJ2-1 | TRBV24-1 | TGTGCCACCAGTGCCGACGGTCTCGATGAGCAGTTCTTC | CATSADGLDEQFF